This TCR beta chain originates from a study of T cell repertoires in cytomegalovirus infection. For the study at large: Well-studied HLA-B-restricted epitopes and recently identified HLA-C-restricted epitopes of CMV were both used in the study. Signatures in public TCR beta sequences pointed to both CMV infection and matching HLA type. General study findings and limits: Cumulative public TCR beta family frequency identified carriers of CMV plus the relevant HLA. HLA-C-restricted CMV-specific TCR beta clonotypes prevailed in the ex vivo response.

The V end lost 2 bases, the J end lost 5 bases, and 11 bases lay between the germline ends. CDR3 size: 14 residues. Germline CDR1 is SGDLS and CDR2 is YYNGEE. A note on this clonotype: Antigen specificity is unknown.

TCRdb recomputed calls from the reads with MiXCR, one row per CDR3 protein. This sample carries around 800,000 distinct CDR3 sequences, over 25% of them seen once, and the ten largest clones take around an eighth. The starting material was cultured CD8+ T cells from PBMCs, obtained from culture after CMV antigen stimulation. The receptor comes from a human donor in good health (CMV status not recorded). Some clones in this sample may be carry-over from other donors' samples. The chain has TRBV9 and TRBJ1-5; TRBD1 is a possible D gene (6 bases). CDR3 amino acids: CASSVGTSYQPQHF. The CDR3 region has the DNA TGTGCCAGCAGCGTGGGGACATCTTATCAGCCCCAGCATTTT.